Shown below are 9 T cell receptor beta chains from a single sample sequenced in a study of regulatory T cells in long-lasting Graves disease. The time point here: newly diagnosed GD, antithyroid drugs for less than 3 months. From PBMCs, RNA was extracted and then used to make the TCR library. In building TCR beta libraries, iRepertoire HTBI primers were used together with Arm-PCR of CDR3 regions. TCRdb analysed the multiplex PCR reads with MiXCR anew, one entry per CDR3 protein. The data contain 400,000 to 500,000 distinct CDR3 sequences, approximately 16% of them singletons. Separately, the same data were catalogued under a study of T cells in Graves' hyperthyroidism and ophthalmopathy.

The material sequenced was peripheral blood mononuclear cells (PBMCs), taken at new diagnosis, from a patient treated with antithyroid drugs. The receptors stem from a woman between 35 and 50 years old with Graves disease.

This clonotype was detected ten times or more. CDR3 nucleotide sequence: TGTGCCAGCAGGTTTAGCGGAAGCTCCTACAATGAGCAGTTCTTC. Its protein is CASRFSGSSYNEQFF. The chain recombines TRBV12-3 or TRBV12-4 with TRBJ2-1, with a weak D call TRBD2 (6 bases). Trimming took off 6 bases at V and 0 bases at J, with 12 bases between the two ends. This CDR3 contains 15 residues.

This clonotype was detected many times. J is TRBJ2-7 and V is TRBV10-2, with 7 nucleotides matching TRBD2. The trim removed 8 bases at V and 0 bases at J, leaving 7 bases unmatched. The germline CDR1 and CDR2 sequences are WSHSY and SAAADI. The CDR3 covers 14 residues. The CDR3 loop is CASWEGFRSYEQYF. The CDR3 DNA sequence: TGCGCCAGCTGGGAGGGGTTTCGCTCCTACGAGCAGTACTTC.

This chain uses TRBV6-2 or TRBV6-3 with TRBJ2-7; D remains ambiguous. The ends were cut back, 2 bases at V and 1 base at J, with 6 bases in the middle. Germline CDR1 reads MNHEY; CDR2 reads SVGEGT. This CDR3 is built from 13 residues. CDR3 region: CASSYPTSYEQYF. DNA for the CDR3: TGTGCCAGCAGTTACCCCACTTCCTACGAGCAGTACTTC.

The V and J genes are TRBV12-3 or TRBV12-4 and TRBJ2-3; D may match TRBD1 or TRBD2 (5 bases each). This CDR3 is built from 16 residues. V lost 5 bases and J lost 4, with 19 bases in between. CDR3 loop: CASSHTGRWEADTQYF. DNA for the CDR3: TGTGCCAGCAGTCATACGGGACGCTGGGAAGCAGATACGCAGTATTTT.

There are many counts of this clonotype. The chain joins TRBV11-2 to TRBJ2-1; 8 bases match TRBD2. Per the germline V gene, CDR1 is SGHAT and CDR2 is FQNNGV. The CDR3 length is 13 residues. The trim removed 5 bases at V and 8 bases at J, leaving 5 bases unmatched. CDR3 nucleotide sequence: TGTGCCAGCAGCCCAGGACTAGCAGATGAGCAGTTCTTC. Its protein product is CASSPGLADEQFF.

This clonotype came up many times. The chain uses TRBV12-3 or TRBV12-4 and TRBJ1-1, with no clear D. V was shortened by 3 bases and J by 3 bases, with 5 bases between the two germline ends. CDR3 length equals 12 residues. The chain's CDR3 is CASSLSDTEAFF. DNA for the CDR3: TGTGCCAGCAGTTTGAGTGACACTGAAGCTTTCTTT.

This clonotype was counted a few times. The V call is TRBV10-3, the J call TRBJ1-1, with D tentatively TRBD1 (6 bases). V gave up 0 bases and J gave up 1 base, with 9 bases separating them. The CDR3 runs 15 residues. CDR1 is ENHRY and CDR2 is SYGVKD in the germline V gene. This CDR3 is CAISESGGANTEAFF. CDR3 sequence (DNA): TGTGCCATCAGTGAGTCTGGGGGGGCGAACACTGAAGCTTTCTTT.

The CDR3 is CASSLEGTSWGRGRNTEAFF. The CDR3 nucleotides are TGTGCCAGCAGCTTAGAGGGGACGTCTTGGGGCAGGGGGCGGAACACTGAAGCTTTCTTT. This chain uses TRBV7-9 with TRBJ1-1, with 8 bases identical to TRBD1. The CDR3 has 20 residues. V lost 1 base and J lost 1; bases outside the gene matches: 17. Germline values: CDR1 SEHNR, CDR2 FQNEAQ (reference sequence). Using reference TRBV7-9 and TRBJ1-1 for the parts outside the CDR3, the full variable domain is DTGVSQNPRHKITKRGQNVTFRCDPISEHNRLYWYRQTLGQGPEFLTYFQNEAQLEKSRLLSDRFSAERPKGSFSTLEIQRTEQGDSAMYLCASSLEGTSWGRGRNTEAFFGQGTRLTVV.

This clonotype was found many times. This chain joins TRBV11-2 and TRBJ2-1; 7 bases match TRBD1. Trimming removed 3 bases from V and 0 bases from J; junction bases left unmatched: 8. The CDR3 sequence is 17 residues long. Germline CDR1 reads SGHAT; CDR2 reads FQNNGV. The CDR3 here is CASSFRTGPYSYNEQFF. The CDR3 coding sequence is TGTGCCAGCAGCTTTCGGACAGGACCCTACTCCTACAATGAGCAGTTCTTC.